This TCR beta chain was retrieved from a study of shared clonotypes between healthy human individuals. The assay was immunoSEQ multiplex PCR, and TCRdb's table has in-frame clones only and misses some. The sample lists about 1 million clones; about 84% were seen once. J gave up 7 bases and V 8 bases, and 10 bases lay outside the gene matches. Germline CDR1 reads WNHNN; CDR2 reads SYGVQD (reference sequence). The CDR3 covers 14 residues. The chain carries TRBV10-1 and TRBJ2-1; 8 bases are shared with TRBD2. The sequenced sample was memory CD4+ T cells from PBMCs. This sample's subset: CD45RA-negative fraction. This TCR derives from a man aged 18 to 35 in good health. Some clones in this sample may be carry-over from other donors' samples. The CDR3 nucleotides read TGCGCCAGCTCTGGTCGGGAGCGGGAGAATGAGCAGTTCTTC. Its translation: CASSGRERENEQFF.